This T cell receptor (beta chain) was recovered during a study of T cells in Graves' hyperthyroidism and ophthalmopathy. Whole-study context: Peripheral blood samples were taken at initial diagnosis, prior to any treatment.

V lost 4 bases to trimming and J lost 2 bases; unmatched junction nucleotides: 2. The length of the CDR3 is 14 residues. General study points: Model-based prediction identified ophthalmopathy a median roughly 6.1 months prior to its onset.

A patient was excluded if there was uncontrolled infection, other autoimmune disease, pregnancy or lactation. Each diagnosis was grounded in clinical symptoms, serum thyroxine and TRAb, thyroid ultrasound, and orbital computed tomography. Many counts were recorded for this clonotype. Its antigen remains unidentified. It was RNA transcripts that yielded the amplified TCR beta CDR3 regions. Primed by the HTBI set, a first-round RT-PCR was run on the TCR CDR3. TCRdb re-derived calls from the multiplex PCR reads in MiXCR, one entry per CDR3 protein. The sample holds about 480,000 distinct CDR3 sequences, around 14% seen once.

Input material: blood. The receptor's source is a woman under 30 with Graves' hyperthyroidism. J is TRBJ2-5 and V is TRBV12-3 or TRBV12-4; TRBD2 agrees at 9 bases. The CDR3 protein is CASSWTSDQETQYF. The CDR3 DNA reads as TGTGCCAGCAGTTGGACTAGCGATCAAGAGACCCAGTACTTC.